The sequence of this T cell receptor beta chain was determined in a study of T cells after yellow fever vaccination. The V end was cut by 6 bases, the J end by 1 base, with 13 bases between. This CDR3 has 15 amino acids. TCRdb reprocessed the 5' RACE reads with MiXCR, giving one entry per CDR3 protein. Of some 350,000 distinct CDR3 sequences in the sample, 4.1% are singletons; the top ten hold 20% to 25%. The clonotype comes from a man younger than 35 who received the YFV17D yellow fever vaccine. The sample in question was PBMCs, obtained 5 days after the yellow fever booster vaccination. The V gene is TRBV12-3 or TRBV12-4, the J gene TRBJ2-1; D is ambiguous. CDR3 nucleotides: TGTGCCAGCAGCCCGGATTTGGGATCCTACAATGAGCAGTTCTTC. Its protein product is CASSPDLGSYNEQFF.